This T cell receptor beta chain was sequenced for a study of blood T cell repertoires in COVID-19. Across the whole study: Collection of acute and convalescent COVID-19 samples took place in the United States, Italy and Spain. T cells, B-cell-depleted T cells, or PBMCs supplied cDNA or gDNA.

The ends were cut back, 10 bases at V and 7 bases at J, with 11 bases in the middle. This CDR3 spans 10 amino acids. From germline, CDR1 is KGHSH and CDR2 LQKENI. In the original processing: Cell counts per sample came from amplifying reference gene primers. TCRdb's copy holds only in-frame clones and misses some; the assay was immunoSEQ multiplex PCR. The DNA was the basis for D and trimming; V, J and clone size are from that table. The sample gives about 110,000 clones, 89% of which show up once; under 5.5% is in the top ten. What was sequenced was peripheral blood. This chain uses TRBV18 with TRBJ2-7, with D possibly TRBD2 on 5 matching bases. The sequence was collected from a man aged 40-49 years with active or convalescent COVID-19. In DNA form, the CDR3 reads TGTGCCACCTCTGGAGGAGAGCAGTACTTC. It specifies CATSGGEQYF.